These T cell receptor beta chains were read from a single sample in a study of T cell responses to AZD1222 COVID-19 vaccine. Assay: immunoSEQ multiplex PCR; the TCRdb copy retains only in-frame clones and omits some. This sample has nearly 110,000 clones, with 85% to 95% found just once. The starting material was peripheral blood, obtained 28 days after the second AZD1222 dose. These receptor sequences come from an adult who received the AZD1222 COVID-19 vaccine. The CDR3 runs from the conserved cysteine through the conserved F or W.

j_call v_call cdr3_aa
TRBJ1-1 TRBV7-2 CASSLTGPGNTEAFF
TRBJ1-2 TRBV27 CASKPGGGFYGYTF
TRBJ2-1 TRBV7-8 CASSLGGIGTGGRVYNEQFF
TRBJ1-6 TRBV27 CASSLYLGSKNSPLHF
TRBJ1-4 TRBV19 CATNSQGSNEKLFF
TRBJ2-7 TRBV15 CATSTRLADALEQYF
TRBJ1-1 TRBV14 CASSYRGLNTEAFF
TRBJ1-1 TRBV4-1 CASNQPGQNTEAFF
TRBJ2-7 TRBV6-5 CASSYSDVSGSYEQYF
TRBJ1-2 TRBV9 CASSGGYGYTF